These 7 T cell receptor beta chains were all obtained from the same sample, sequenced in a study of circulating tumor DNA in untreated peripheral T-cell lymphoma. Some clones are missing from TCRdb's copy, which holds only in-frame ones; the method was immunoSEQ multiplex PCR. The sample records around 1,800 clones, more than 75% being singletons. The material sequenced was tumor tissue. The receptor set was obtained from a human donor with peripheral T-cell lymphoma.

This chain joins TRBV6-8 and TRBJ2-7; D ambiguous. V was clipped by 2 bases and J by 2 bases, with 13 bases between them. CDR3 length: 15 amino acids. Germline CDR1 reads MNHGY; CDR2 reads SAAAGT. The CDR3 sequence: CASSYQDEPTYEQYF. CDR3 nucleotides: TGTGCCAGCAGTTACCAGGACGAACCTACCTACGAGCAGTACTTC.

The chain recombines TRBV11-3 with TRBJ2-5, with unresolved D. Trimming stripped 2 bases from V and 5 bases from J, with 15 bases between. This CDR3 is built from 15 residues. Per the germline V gene, CDR1 is SGHNT and CDR2 is YENEEA. CDR3: CASSLRAGRRETQYF. The CDR3 nucleotides are TGTGCCAGCAGCTTAAGGGCAGGCCGGCGGGAGACCCAGTACTTC.

This chain connects TRBV25-1 to TRBJ1-2; 7 nucleotides agree with TRBD1. V lost 1 base and J lost 7; bases outside the gene matches: 15. The germline V gene encodes CDR1 MGHDK and CDR2 SYGVNS. CDR3 length equals 17 residues. Written as DNA, the CDR3 is TGTGCCAGCAGTGAATCTGGCTTGGGGACAGCCCCTAGTGGCTACACCTTC. Protein: CASSESGLGTAPSGYTF.

The rearrangement uses TRBV7-1 and TRBJ1-5, with 9 positions matching TRBD1. TRBV7-1 is an ORF for which the function is uncertain. This CDR3 is 15 amino acids long. V lost 4 bases to trimming and J lost 6 bases; unmatched junction nucleotides: 7. The CDR3 nucleotides read TGTGCCAGCAGCTTGGGACAGGGTACGTCTCAGCCCCAGCATTTT. This gives the protein CASSLGQGTSQPQHF.

CDR3 protein: CASSPTVDGYTF. CDR3 nucleotides: TGTGCCAGCTCACCGACGGTGGATGGCTACACCTTC. V is TRBV18 and J is TRBJ1-2; D is ambiguous. CDR1 KGHSH and CDR2 LQKENI come from the germline V gene. CDR3 length: 12 amino acids. V was clipped by 3 bases and J by 6 bases, with 8 bases between them.

The genes are TRBV18 and TRBJ1-4, with D possibly being TRBD1 (5 bases). Germline V gives CDR1 KGHSH, CDR2 LQKENI. Trimming removed 3 bases from V and 7 bases from J, with 9 bases in between. The CDR3 spans 13 residues. The CDR3 is CASSPAGTEKLFF. Written as DNA, the CDR3 is TGTGCCAGCTCACCCGCCGGGACTGAAAAACTGTTTTTT.

Points on this clone: A read error may account for a junction end that differs from germline. The chain combines TRBV6-4 with TRBJ2-7; D possibly corresponds to TRBD2 (6 bases). Looked up from germline, CDR1 is MRHNA and CDR2 is SNTAGT. CDR3 length equals 16 residues. For the CDR3, the DNA is TGTGCCAGCAGTTACTCGAAGTTCGGGACTGCCTACGAGCAGTACTTC. This codes for CASSYSKFGTAYEQYF.